Listed below are T cell receptor beta chains from one sample, sequenced in a study of human T cells and chemical hapten exposure. TCRdb reanalysed the 5' RACE reads using MiXCR and keeps one entry per CDR3 protein. The sample consists of around 80,000 distinct CDR3 sequences, about 16% of them appearing once. The receptors originated from a female donor in good health. Both conserved end residues are trimmed from each CDR3.

j_call | v_call | cdr3_aa
TRBJ2-3 | TRBV6-4 | ASSEKPLAGGDTQY
TRBJ1-2 | TRBV18 | ASSPTVRDYGYT
TRBJ2-7 | TRBV6-2/TRBV6-3 | ASSRAGPGEEQY
TRBJ2-3 | TRBV9 | ASSRISGADTQY
TRBJ2-5 | TRBV20-1 | SARSEGFGETQY
TRBJ2-1 | TRBV5-6 | ASSLGSQGYTEQF
TRBJ2-7 | TRBV20-1 | SAPDTRSYEQY
TRBJ1-5 | TRBV12-3/TRBV12-4 | ASSLSSGDFSPNQPQH
TRBJ1-5 | TRBV28 | ASSQQGVEDQPQH
TRBJ1-2 | TRBV6-5 | ASIDRNYGYT
TRBJ2-7 | TRBV4-2 | ASSQPTGGLHYEQY
TRBJ1-5 | TRBV6-1 | ASSEAGEFNQPQH
TRBJ1-5 | TRBV20-1 | SASAGGGQPQH